Shown below are 15 T cell receptor beta chains from a single sample sequenced in a study of cytomegalovirus exposure and HLA in healthy donors. Amplification used 60 Vbeta primers and 13 Jbeta primers. The protocol was immunoSEQ multiplex PCR, while the TCRdb copy is restricted to in-frame clones and leaves out a portion. The repertoire holds 75,000 to 95,000 clones, with approximately 60% as singletons. The sequencing sample was made of PBMCs. The receptors were gathered from a woman between 50 and 59 years old in good health and CMV-seropositive.

The chain employs TRBV9 and TRBJ1-6, with D perhaps matching TRBD1 (5 bases). The V end was cut by 6 bases, the J end by 2 bases, with 15 bases between. The germline V gene has CDR1 SGDLS and CDR2 YYNGEE. The CDR3 spans 16 residues. For the CDR3, the DNA is TGTGCCAGCACCAGGGCCAGGGATCCCTATAATTCACCCCTCCACTTT. Translation: CASTRARDPYNSPLHF.

The gene calls are TRBV5-1 and TRBJ1-6; D uncertain. CDR1 is SGHRS and CDR2 is YFSETQ in the germline V gene. Trimming stripped 3 bases from V and 6 bases from J, with 16 bases between. The CDR3 is made up of 16 amino acids. The CDR3 sequence is CASSSDREAINSPLHF. In DNA form, the CDR3 reads TGCGCCAGCAGCTCGGACCGGGAAGCGATTAATTCACCCCTCCACTTT.

V and J are TRBV5-4 and TRBJ2-7, with 10 bases fitting TRBD1. The ends lost 4 bases at V and 5 bases at J; junction bases unmatched: 9. CDR1 and CDR2 (germline): SGHNT, YYREEE (reference sequence). The CDR3 runs to 15 residues. The CDR3 spells CASSLPGTGVHEQYF. The CDR3 bases are TGTGCCAGCAGCCTCCCAGGGACAGGGGTCCACGAGCAGTACTTC.

The rearrangement uses TRBV11-2 and TRBJ2-1, with D hard to call. V gave up 4 bases and J gave up 9 bases, with 10 bases separating them. Germline lookup yields CDR1 SGHAT and CDR2 FQNNGV. CDR3 length: 12 residues. This chain's CDR3 is CASSSRVSEQFF. CDR3 nucleotides: TGTGCCAGCAGCTCTAGAGTATCTGAGCAGTTCTTC.

This clone was recorded only once. V usage is TRBV6-6 and J usage is TRBJ2-7; TRBD2 is a possible D gene (5 bases). The CDR3 sequence is 15 residues long. CDR1 is MNHNY and CDR2 is SVGAGI in the germline V gene (reference sequence). V lost 2 bases, J lost 4 bases, and 15 bases lay in between. For the CDR3, the DNA is TGTGCCAGCAGTTACGCGTTTGGGGAGACGTACGAGCAGTACTTC. Its translation is CASSYAFGETYEQYF.

V usage is TRBV9 and J usage is TRBJ1-5; 8 nucleotides agree with TRBD1. This CDR3 is 14 amino acids long. After removal of 3 bases from V and 4 bases from J, the junction contained 3 bases not matched to a gene. Germline V gene sequence: CDR1 SGDLS, CDR2 YYNGEE. CDR3: CASSATGGNQPQHF. The CDR3 DNA sequence: TGTGCCAGCAGCGCCACAGGGGGGAATCAGCCCCAGCATTTT.

A word on this clone: The limits of the CDR3 on the DNA are not certain, so only TCRdb's listed CDR3 is given. The chain joins TRBV30 to TRBJ1-6. From its first to its last residue, the CDR3 has 17 amino acids. Germline V CDR1 and CDR2: GTSNPN, SVGIG (reference sequence). Here the CDR3 reads CAWSISVLRSYNSPLHF.

The rearrangement links TRBV27 to TRBJ2-3; possibly TRBD2 for D (7 bases). V lost 3 bases, J lost 4 bases, and 14 bases lay in between. This CDR3 has 15 residues. CDR1 and CDR2 (germline): MNHEY, SMNVEV (reference sequence). The CDR3 reads CASSLIMGGPDTQYF. In nucleotides, the CDR3 is TGTGCCAGCAGTTTGATCATGGGGGGGCCAGATACGCAGTATTTT.

The sample holds a few counts of this clone. The chain is built from TRBV28 and TRBJ1-2; possibly TRBD1 for D (6 bases). The CDR3 covers 13 residues. Germline CDR1 MDHEN, CDR2 SYDVKM. Trimming took 6 bases from V and 4 from J, leaving 12 bases between them. Here the CDR3 reads CASRLQGPYGYTF. Here the CDR3 DNA reads TGTGCCAGCAGATTACAGGGTCCCTATGGCTACACCTTC.

The chain recombines TRBV30 with TRBJ2-7; possibly TRBD1 for D (5 bases). The CDR3 is 12 residues long. Germline V gene data show CDR1 as GTSNPN and CDR2 as SVGIG (reference sequence). The V end lost 3 bases, the J end lost 6 bases, and 12 bases lay between the germline ends. CDR3 in amino acids: CAWSSQGGEQYF. The DNA for the CDR3 is TGTGCCTGGAGCTCCCAGGGCGGCGAGCAGTACTTC.

CDR3 loop: CATTPGQILPAEAFF. The CDR3 coding sequence is TGTGCCACGACACCGGGACAGATCTTACCAGCTGAAGCTTTCTTT. This chain joins TRBV2 and TRBJ1-1; 7 nucleotides agree with TRBD1. The CDR3 covers 15 residues. The V gene end was trimmed by 10 bases and the J gene end by 6 bases; junction bases not matched to a gene: 17. In germline, CDR1 is SNHLY, CDR2 FYNNEI.

This chain joins TRBV9 and TRBJ1-2, with D perhaps matching TRBD1 (5 bases). The V end was cut by 5 bases, the J end by 3 bases, with 11 bases between. The germline CDR1 and CDR2 sequences are SGDLS and YYNGEE. The CDR3 consists of 13 residues. CDR3 sequence reads: CASRKGGDYGYTF. In nucleotides, the CDR3 is TGTGCCAGCAGGAAGGGAGGGGACTATGGCTACACCTTC.

The gene calls are TRBV5-6 and TRBJ2-1, with 8 bases that match TRBD2. The CDR3 is 17 amino acids. The V and J ends lost 2 bases and 10 bases, in that order; junction bases with no gene match: 17. Looked up from germline, CDR1 is SGHDT and CDR2 is YYEEEE. DNA of the CDR3: TGTGCCAGCAGCTTTTTTTTTAGCGGGGAGGGTCGGGGAGAGCAGTTCTTC. Translation: CASSFFFSGEGRGEQFF.

The chain links TRBV28 to TRBJ1-3, with 8 bases matching TRBD1. Looked up from germline, CDR1 is MDHEN and CDR2 is SYDVKM. This CDR3 is built from 14 residues. V dropped 6 bases and J dropped 0; count of bases not matched to a gene: 1. The CDR3 region has the DNA TGTGCCAGCAGGGGACAGGTCTCTGGAAACACCATATATTTT. Protein: CASRGQVSGNTIYF.

The chain joins TRBV10-3 to TRBJ1-1; 7 bases fit TRBD1. V was clipped by 4 bases and J by 4 bases; unmatched bases: 3. The CDR3 contains 13 residues. Germline CDR1 and CDR2: ENHRY and SYGVKD. CDR3 sequence reads: CAISGQGGTEAFF. The DNA for the CDR3 is TGTGCCATCAGTGGACAGGGCGGCACTGAAGCTTTCTTT.